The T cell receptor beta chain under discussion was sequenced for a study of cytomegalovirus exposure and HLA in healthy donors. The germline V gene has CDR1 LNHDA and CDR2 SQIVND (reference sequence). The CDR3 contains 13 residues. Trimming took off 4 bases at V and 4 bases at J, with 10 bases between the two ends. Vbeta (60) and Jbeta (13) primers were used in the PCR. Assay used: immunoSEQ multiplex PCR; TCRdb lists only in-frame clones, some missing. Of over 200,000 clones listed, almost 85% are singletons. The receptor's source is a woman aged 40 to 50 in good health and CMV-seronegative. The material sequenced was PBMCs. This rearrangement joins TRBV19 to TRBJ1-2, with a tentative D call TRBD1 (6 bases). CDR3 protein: CASSTLDSYGYTF. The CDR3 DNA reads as TGTGCCAGTAGTACCCTGGACAGCTATGGCTACACCTTC.